This T cell receptor (beta chain) was documented in a study of somatic mutations in cytotoxic T cells in rheumatoid arthritis. CDR1 is MNHEY and CDR2 is SVGAGI in the germline V gene. Trimming left V 2 bases short and J 5 bases short, with 6 bases between. The CDR3 runs to 12 residues. Generated by immunoSEQ multiplex PCR, the TCRdb table keeps only in-frame clones and is missing some. This table holds roughly 16,000 clones, about 80% found once. This TCR derives from an adult with rheumatoid arthritis. The V call is TRBV6-5, the J call TRBJ1-1; D uncertain. Sequencing input: CD8+ T cells sorted from blood. Here the CDR3 DNA reads TGTGCCAGCAGTTACGGAGGGACTGAAGCTTTCTTT. This sequence encodes CASSYGGTEAFF.